The T cell receptor (beta chain) described here comes from a study of T cells in localized non-small cell lung cancer. V lost 3 bases, J lost 3 bases, and 6 bases lay in between. CDR1 KGHSH and CDR2 LQKENI come from the germline V gene. The CDR3 is 12 amino acids. Notes on this clone: Its antigen is not identified.

Study-wide findings and caveats: Patients showing higher blood T cell density tended to see longer overall survival.

The protocol was immunoSEQ multiplex PCR, while the TCRdb copy is restricted to in-frame clones and leaves out a portion. The data contain around 20,000 clones, around 93% of them singletons. The TCR sequence derives from a woman aged 40-75 years with stage I lung adenocarcinoma. This material consisted of peripheral blood, taken before any cancer treatment. J is TRBJ2-7 and V is TRBV18, with D tentatively TRBD2 (5 bases). The CDR3 DNA sequence: TGTGCCAGCTCACCCGGGGACTACGAGCAGTACTTC. Its protein is CASSPGDYEQYF.